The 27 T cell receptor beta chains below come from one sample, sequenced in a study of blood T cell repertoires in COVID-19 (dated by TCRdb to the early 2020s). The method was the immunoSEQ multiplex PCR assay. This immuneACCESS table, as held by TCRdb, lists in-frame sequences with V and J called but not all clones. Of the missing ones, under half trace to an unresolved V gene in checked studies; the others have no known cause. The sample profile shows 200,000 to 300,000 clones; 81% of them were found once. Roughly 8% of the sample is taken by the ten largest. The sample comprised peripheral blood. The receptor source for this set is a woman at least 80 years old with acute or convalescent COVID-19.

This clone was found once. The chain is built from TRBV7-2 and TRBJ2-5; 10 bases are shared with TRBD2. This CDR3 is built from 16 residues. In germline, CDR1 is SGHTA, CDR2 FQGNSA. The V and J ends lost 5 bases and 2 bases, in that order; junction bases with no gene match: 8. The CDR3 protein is CASSTVSAGGQETQYF. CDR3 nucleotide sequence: TGTGCCAGCAGCACTGTGTCAGCGGGGGGGCAAGAGACCCAGTACTTC.

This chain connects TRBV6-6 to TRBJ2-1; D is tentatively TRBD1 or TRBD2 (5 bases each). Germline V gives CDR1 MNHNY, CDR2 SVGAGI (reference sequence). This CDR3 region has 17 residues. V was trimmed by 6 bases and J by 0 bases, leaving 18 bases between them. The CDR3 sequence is CASSRGAVVSSYNEQFF. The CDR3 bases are TGTGCCAGCAGCCGAGGGGCGGTCGTAAGCTCCTACAATGAGCAGTTCTTC.

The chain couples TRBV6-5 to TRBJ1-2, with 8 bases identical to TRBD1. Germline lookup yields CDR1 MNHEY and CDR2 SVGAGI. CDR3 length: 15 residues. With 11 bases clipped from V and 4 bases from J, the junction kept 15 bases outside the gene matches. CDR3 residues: CAARQGARGPYGYTF. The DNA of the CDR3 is TGTGCCGCCCGGCAGGGGGCACGAGGGCCCTATGGCTACACCTTC.

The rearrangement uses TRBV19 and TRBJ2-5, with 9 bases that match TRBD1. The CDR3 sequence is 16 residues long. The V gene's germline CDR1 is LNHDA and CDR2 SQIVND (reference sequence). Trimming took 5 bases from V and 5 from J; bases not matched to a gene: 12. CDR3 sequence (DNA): TGTGCCAGTAGTGGGCAGGACAGGGGTTTGTGGGAGACCCAGTACTTC. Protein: CASSGQDRGLWETQYF.

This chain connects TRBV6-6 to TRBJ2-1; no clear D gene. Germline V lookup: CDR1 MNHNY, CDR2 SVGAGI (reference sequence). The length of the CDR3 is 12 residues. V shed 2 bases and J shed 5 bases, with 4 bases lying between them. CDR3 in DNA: TGTGCCAGCAGTTACCCTGACAATGAGCAGTTCTTC. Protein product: CASSYPDNEQFF.

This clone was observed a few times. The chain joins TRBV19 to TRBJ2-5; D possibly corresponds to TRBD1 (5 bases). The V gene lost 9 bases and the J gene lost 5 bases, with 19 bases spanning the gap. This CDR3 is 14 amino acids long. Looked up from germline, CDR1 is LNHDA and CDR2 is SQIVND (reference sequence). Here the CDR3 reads CASTSSGASETQYF. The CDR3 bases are TGTGCCAGCACATCGAGTGGGGCGAGTGAGACCCAGTACTTC.

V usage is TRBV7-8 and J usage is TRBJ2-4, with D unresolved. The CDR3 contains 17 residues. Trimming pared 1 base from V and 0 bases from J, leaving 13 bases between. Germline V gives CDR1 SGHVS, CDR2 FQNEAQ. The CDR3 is CASSLDALSLAKNIQYF. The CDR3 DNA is TGTGCCAGCAGCTTAGATGCCCTCTCACTAGCCAAAAACATTCAGTACTTC.

The CDR3, as DNA: TGTGCCAGCTCAGGACGTGGGGGCTCGAACACCGGGGAGCTGTTTTTT. It encodes CASSGRGGSNTGELFF. The chain uses TRBV18 and TRBJ2-2; D may be TRBD1 (6 bases). This CDR3 comprises 16 residues. V lost 5 bases to trimming and J lost 0 bases, with 13 bases between them. Germline assignment: CDR1 KGHSH and CDR2 LQKENI.

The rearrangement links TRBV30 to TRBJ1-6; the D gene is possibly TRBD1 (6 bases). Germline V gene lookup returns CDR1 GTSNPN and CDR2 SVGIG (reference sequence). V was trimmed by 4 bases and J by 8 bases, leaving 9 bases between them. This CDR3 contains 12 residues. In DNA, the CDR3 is TGTGCCTGGACCCCAGGGGATTCACCCCTCCACTTT. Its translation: CAWTPGDSPLHF.

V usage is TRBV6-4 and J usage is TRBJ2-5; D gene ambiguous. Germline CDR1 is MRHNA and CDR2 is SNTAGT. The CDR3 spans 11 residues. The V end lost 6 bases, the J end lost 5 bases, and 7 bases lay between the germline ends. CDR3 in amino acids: CASSVRETQYF. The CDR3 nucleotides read TGTGCCAGCAGCGTCAGGGAGACCCAGTACTTC.

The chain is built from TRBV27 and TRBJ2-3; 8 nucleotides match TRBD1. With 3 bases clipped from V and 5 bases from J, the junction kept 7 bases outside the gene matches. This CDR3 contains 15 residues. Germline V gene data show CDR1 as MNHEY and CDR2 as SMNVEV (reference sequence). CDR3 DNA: TGTGCCAGCAGTTTTTTCGGACAGGGCCGAGATACGCAGTATTTT. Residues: CASSFFGQGRDTQYF.

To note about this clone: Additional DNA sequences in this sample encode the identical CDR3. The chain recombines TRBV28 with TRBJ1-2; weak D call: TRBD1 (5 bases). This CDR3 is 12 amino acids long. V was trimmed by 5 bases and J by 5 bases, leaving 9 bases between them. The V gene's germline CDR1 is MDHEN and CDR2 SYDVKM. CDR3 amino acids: CASSPGQYGYTF. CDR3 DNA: TGTGCCAGCAGTCCAGGACAATATGGCTACACCTTC.

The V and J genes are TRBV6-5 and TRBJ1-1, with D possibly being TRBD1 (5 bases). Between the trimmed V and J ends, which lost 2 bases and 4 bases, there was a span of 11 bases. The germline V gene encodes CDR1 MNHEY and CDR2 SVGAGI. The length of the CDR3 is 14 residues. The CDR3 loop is CASSYRRRGTEAFF. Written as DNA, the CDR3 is TGTGCCAGCAGTTACAGGAGAAGGGGCACTGAAGCTTTCTTT.

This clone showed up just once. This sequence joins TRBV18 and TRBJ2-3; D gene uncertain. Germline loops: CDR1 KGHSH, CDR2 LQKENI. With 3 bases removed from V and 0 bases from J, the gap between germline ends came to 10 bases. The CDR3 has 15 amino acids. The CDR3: CASSPLQYSTDTQYF. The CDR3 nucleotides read TGTGCCAGCTCACCTCTCCAGTATAGCACAGATACGCAGTATTTT.

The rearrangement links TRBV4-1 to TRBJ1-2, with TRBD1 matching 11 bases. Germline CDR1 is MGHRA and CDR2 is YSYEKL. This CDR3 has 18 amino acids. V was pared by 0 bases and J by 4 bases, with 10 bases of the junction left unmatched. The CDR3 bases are TGCGCCAGCAGCCAAGATTCAGGGACAGGGGGTCCTGGCTATGGCTACACCTTC. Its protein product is CASSQDSGTGGPGYGYTF.

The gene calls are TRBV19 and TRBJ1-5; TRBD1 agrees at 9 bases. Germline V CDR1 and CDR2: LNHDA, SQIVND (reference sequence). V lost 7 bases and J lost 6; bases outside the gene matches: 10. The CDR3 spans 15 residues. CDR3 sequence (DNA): TGTGCCAGTATTAGAGACAGGGGGTCCCCTCAGCCCCAGCATTTT. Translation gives CASIRDRGSPQPQHF. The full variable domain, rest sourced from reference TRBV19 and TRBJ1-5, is DGGITQSPKYLFRKEGQNVTLSCEQNLNHDAMYWYRQDPGQGLRLIYYSQIVNDFQKGDIAEGYSVSREKKESFPLTVTSAQKNPTAFYLCASIRDRGSPQPQHFGDGTRLSIL.

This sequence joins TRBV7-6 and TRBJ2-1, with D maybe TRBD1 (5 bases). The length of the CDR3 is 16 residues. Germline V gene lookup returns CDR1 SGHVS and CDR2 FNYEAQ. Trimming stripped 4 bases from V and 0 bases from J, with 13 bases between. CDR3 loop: CASSSDRHSSYNEQFF. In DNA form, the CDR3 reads TGTGCCAGCAGCTCCGACAGACATAGCTCCTACAATGAGCAGTTCTTC.

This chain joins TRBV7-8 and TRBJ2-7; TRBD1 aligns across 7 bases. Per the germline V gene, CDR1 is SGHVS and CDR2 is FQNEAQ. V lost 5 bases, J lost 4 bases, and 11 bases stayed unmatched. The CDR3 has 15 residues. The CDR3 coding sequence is TGTGCCAGCAGCCCGGAGACAGGGATAGGTTACGAGCAGTACTTC. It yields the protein CASSPETGIGYEQYF. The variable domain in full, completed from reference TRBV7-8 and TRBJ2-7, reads GAGVSQSPRYKVAKRGQDVALRCDPISGHVSLFWYQQALGQGPEFLTYFQNEAQLDKSGLPSDRFFAERPEGSVSTLKIQRTQQEDSAVYLCASSPETGIGYEQYFGPGTRLTVT.

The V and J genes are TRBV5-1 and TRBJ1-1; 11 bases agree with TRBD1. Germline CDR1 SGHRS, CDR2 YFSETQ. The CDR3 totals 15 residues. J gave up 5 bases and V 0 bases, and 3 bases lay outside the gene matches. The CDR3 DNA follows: TGCGCCAGCAGCTTGGGGGGACAGGGGGTTACTGAAGCTTTCTTT. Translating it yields CASSLGGQGVTEAFF. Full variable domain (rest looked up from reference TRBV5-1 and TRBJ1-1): KAGVTQTPRYLIKTRGQQVTLSCSPISGHRSVSWYQQTPGQGLQFLFEYFSETQRNKGNFPGRFSGRQFSNSRSEMNVSTLELGDSALYLCASSLGGQGVTEAFFGQGTRLTVV.

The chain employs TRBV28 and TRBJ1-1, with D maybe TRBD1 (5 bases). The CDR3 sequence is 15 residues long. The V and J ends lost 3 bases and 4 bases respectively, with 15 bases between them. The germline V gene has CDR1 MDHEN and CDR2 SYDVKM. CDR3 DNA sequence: TGTGCCAGCAGTTTTTCCAGGAGGGGAGGCACTGAAGCTTTCTTT. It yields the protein CASSFSRRGGTEAFF.

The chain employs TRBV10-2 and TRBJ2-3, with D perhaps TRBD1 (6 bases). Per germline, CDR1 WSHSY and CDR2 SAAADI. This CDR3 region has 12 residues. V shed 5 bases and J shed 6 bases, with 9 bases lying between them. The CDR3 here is CASSWGPDTQYF. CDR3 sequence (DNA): TGCGCCAGCAGTTGGGGGCCGGATACGCAGTATTTT.

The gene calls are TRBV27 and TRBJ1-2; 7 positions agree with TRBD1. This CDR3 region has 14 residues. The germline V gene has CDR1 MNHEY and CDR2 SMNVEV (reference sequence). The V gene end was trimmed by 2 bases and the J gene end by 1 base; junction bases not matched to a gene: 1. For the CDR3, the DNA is TGTGCCAGCAGTTTAAACAGGGGTAACTATGGCTACACCTTC. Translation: CASSLNRGNYGYTF.

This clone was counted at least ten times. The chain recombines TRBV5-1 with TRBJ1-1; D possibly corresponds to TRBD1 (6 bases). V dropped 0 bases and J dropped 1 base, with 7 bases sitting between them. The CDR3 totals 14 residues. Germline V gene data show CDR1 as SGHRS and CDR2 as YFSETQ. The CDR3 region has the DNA TGCGCCAGCAGCTTGGGGACAGCGAACACTGAAGCTTTCTTT. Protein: CASSLGTANTEAFF. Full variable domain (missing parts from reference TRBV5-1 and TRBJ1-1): KAGVTQTPRYLIKTRGQQVTLSCSPISGHRSVSWYQQTPGQGLQFLFEYFSETQRNKGNFPGRFSGRQFSNSRSEMNVSTLELGDSALYLCASSLGTANTEAFFGQGTRLTVV.

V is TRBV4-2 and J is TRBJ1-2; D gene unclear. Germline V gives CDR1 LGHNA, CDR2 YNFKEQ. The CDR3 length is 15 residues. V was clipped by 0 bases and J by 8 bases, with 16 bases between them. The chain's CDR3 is CASSQEDSSLWGYTF. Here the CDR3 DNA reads TGTGCCAGCAGCCAAGAGGACTCCTCTCTATGGGGCTACACCTTC.

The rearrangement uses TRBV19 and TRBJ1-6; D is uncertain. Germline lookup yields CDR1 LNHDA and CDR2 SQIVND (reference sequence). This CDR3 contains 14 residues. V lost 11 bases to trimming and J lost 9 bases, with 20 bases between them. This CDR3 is CAATSGVEGSPLHF. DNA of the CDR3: TGTGCCGCCACGTCGGGTGTTGAAGGTTCACCCCTCCACTTT.

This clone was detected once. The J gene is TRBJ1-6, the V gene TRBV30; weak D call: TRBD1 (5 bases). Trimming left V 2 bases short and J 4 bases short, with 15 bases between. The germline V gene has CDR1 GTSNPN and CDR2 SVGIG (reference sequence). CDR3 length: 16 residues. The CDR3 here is CAWSTPDRQYNSPLHF. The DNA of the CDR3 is TGTGCCTGGAGTACCCCTGACAGACAGTATAATTCACCCCTCCACTTT.

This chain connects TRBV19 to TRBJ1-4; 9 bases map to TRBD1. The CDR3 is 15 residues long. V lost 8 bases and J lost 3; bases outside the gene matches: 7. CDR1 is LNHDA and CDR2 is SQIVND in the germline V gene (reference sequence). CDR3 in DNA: TGTGCCAGTCGAGGACAGGGGCGGTCTAATGAAAAACTGTTTTTT. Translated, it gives CASRGQGRSNEKLFF.